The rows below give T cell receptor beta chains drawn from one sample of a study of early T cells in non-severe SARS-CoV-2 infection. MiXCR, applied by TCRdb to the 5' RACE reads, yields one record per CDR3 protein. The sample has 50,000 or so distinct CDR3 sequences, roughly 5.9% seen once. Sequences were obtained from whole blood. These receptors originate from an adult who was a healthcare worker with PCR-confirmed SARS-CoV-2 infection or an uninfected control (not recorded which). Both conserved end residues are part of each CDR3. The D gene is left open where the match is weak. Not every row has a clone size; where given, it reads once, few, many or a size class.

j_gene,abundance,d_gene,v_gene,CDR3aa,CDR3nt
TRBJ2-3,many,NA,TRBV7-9,CASSATYKSYF,TGTGCCAGCAGCGCGACCTATAAGTCATATTTT
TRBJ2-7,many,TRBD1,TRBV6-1,CASSEGTGNTYEQYF,TGTGCCAGCAGTGAAGGGACAGGGAATACCTACGAGCAGTACTTC
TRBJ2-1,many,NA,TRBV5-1,CASSLDANNEQFF,TGCGCCAGCAGCTTGGACGCGAACAATGAGCAGTTCTTC
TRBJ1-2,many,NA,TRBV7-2,CASSQAYGYTF,TGTGCCAGCAGCCAAGCTTATGGCTACACCTTC
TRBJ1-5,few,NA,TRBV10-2,CASSDRTANQPQHF,TGCGCCAGCAGTGATCGGACAGCCAATCAGCCCCAGCATTTT
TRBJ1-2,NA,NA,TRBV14,CASSRGLYGYTF,TGTGCCAGCAGCCGGGGGCTCTATGGCTACACCTTC
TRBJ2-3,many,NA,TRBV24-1,CATSDRQDPTDTQYF,TGTGCCACCAGTGACCGACAGGACCCCACAGATACGCAGTATTTT
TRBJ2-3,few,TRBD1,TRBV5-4,CASSLPGTGADTQYF,TGTGCCAGCAGCCTCCCCGGGACAGGGGCAGATACGCAGTATTTT
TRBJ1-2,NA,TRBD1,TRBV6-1,CASSVLTGTYGYTF,TGTGCCAGCAGTGTTTTGACAGGGACCTATGGCTACACCTTC
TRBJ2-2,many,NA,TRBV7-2,CASSLALILPGELFF,TGTGCCAGCAGCTTAGCGTTAATCCTACCCGGGGAGCTGTTTTTT
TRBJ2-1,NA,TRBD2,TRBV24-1,CATSDSPGLHTNEQFF,TGTGCCACCAGTGATTCGCCGGGACTACATACAAATGAGCAGTTCTTC
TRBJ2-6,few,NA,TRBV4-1,CASRQTFSGANVLTF,TGCGCCAGCAGACAAACTTTTTCCGGGGCCAACGTCCTGACTTTC
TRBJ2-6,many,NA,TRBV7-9,CASSPWARGNSGANVLTF,TGTGCCAGCAGCCCTTGGGCACGGGGTAACTCTGGGGCCAACGTCCTGACTTTC
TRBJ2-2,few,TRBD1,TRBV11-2,CASTRTGGPPGELFF,TGTGCCAGCACTCGGACAGGGGGCCCCCCCGGGGAGCTGTTTTTT
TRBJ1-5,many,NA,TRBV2,CASRGALGSNQPQHF,TGTGCCAGCAGGGGGGCTTTGGGTAGCAATCAGCCCCAGCATTTT
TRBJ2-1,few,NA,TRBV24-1,CATSDLNLIEQFF,TGTGCCACCAGTGATTTAAACCTGATCGAGCAGTTCTTC
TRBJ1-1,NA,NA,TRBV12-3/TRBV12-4,CASSLRGTDTEAFF,TGTGCCAGCAGTTTAAGAGGGACGGACACTGAAGCTTTCTTT
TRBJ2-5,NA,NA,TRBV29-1,CSVSYRGGEETQYF,TGCAGCGTCTCCTACAGGGGCGGGGAGGAGACCCAGTACTTC
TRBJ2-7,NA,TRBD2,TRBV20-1,CSARGEGRYYEQYF,TGCAGTGCTAGAGGGGAGGGGAGGTACTACGAGCAGTACTTC
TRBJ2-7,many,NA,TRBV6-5,CASSYVTGVSYEQYF,TGTGCCAGCAGTTACGTGACGGGAGTAAGCTACGAGCAGTACTTC